This TCR beta chain was sequenced for a study of Graves' ophthalmopathy and Graves' hyperthyroidism. TCR beta CDR3 regions were amplified from RNA transcripts. Second-round multiplex PCR came after a first-round RT-PCR that employed HTBI primers. TCRdb used MiXCR to reprocess the multiplex PCR reads, holding one entry per CDR3 protein. The sample consists of 200,000 to 250,000 distinct CDR3 sequences, around 50% of them appearing once. Germline V gene data show CDR1 as PRHDT and CDR2 as FYEKMQ (reference sequence). Trimming removed 2 bases at V and 14 bases at J, with 18 bases between. The CDR3 covers 13 residues.

The sample was peripheral blood. V is TRBV13 and J is TRBJ1-2; D is possibly TRBD1 (6 bases). The sequence came from an adult man with Graves' ophthalmopathy. CDR3 coding DNA: TGTGCCAGCAGCTTAAGGTCAGGGGCCGGTGCAACCTTC. Translated, it gives CASSLRSGAGATF.